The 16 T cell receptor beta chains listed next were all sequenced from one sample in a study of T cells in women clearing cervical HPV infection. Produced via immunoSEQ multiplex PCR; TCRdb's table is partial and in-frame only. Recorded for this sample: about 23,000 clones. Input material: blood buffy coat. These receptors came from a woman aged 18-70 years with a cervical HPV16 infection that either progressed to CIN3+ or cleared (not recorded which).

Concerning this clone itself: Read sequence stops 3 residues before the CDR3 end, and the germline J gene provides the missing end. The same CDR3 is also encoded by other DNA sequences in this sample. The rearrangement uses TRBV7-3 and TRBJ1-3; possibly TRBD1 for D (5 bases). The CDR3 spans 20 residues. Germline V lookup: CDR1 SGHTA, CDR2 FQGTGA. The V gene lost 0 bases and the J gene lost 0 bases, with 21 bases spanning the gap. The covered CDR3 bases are TGTGCCAGCAGCTTAACGAGGAGGGGAACCAACTTTCTCTCTGGAAACACC. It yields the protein CASSLTRRGTNFLSGNT. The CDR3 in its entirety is CASSLTRRGTNFLSGNTIYF.

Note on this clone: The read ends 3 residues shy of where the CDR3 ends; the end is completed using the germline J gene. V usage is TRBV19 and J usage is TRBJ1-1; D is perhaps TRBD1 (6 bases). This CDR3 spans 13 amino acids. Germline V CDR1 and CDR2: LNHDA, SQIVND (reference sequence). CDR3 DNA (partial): TGTGCCAGTAGTATTACTGGGGACAATGAG. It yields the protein CASSITGDNE. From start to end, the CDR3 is CASSITGDNEAFF.

The covered CDR3 bases are TGTGCCAGCAGCCCGTGGACAGGGGGGGACTATGGC. Protein: CASSPWTGGDYG. The whole CDR3 protein reads CASSPWTGGDYGYTF. The rearrangement joins TRBV5-5 to TRBJ1-2; 10 bases agree with TRBD1. The read stops 3 residues short of the end of the CDR3; the missing end is completed from the germline J gene. Germline loops: CDR1 SGHKS, CDR2 YYEKEE (reference sequence). CDR3 length: 15 amino acids. V dropped 4 bases and J dropped 3; count of bases not matched to a gene: 6.

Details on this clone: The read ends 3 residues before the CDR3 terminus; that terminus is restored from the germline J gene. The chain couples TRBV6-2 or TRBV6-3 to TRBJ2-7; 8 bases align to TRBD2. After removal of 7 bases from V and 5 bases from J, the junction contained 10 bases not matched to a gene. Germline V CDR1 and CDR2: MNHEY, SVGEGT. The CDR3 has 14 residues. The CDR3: CASTTGTSLNEQYF. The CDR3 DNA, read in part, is TGTGCCAGCACTACCGGGACTAGTCTGAACGAG.

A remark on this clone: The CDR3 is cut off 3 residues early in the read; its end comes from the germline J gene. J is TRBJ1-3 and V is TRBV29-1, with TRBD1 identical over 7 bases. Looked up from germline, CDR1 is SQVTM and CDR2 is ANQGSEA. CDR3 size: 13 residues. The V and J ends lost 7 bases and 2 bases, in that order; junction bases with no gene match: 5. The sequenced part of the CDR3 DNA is TGCAGCGCCTTGACAGGGACTGGAAACACC. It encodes CSALTGTGNT. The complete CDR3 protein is CSALTGTGNTIYF.

Partial CDR3 DNA: TGTGCCAGCAGCTGGAAACTAGCGGGAGTGGTCGAG. It is translated as CASSWKLAGVVE. The complete CDR3 protein is CASSWKLAGVVEQYF. The chain combines TRBV5-6 with TRBJ2-7; 11 bases are a match to TRBD2. The missing CDR3 end, 3 residues past where the read stops, is filled in from the germline J gene. The V segment lost 3 bases and the J segment 6 bases; nucleotides outside the gene matches: 8. From germline, CDR1 is SGHDT and CDR2 YYEEEE. The CDR3 extends over 15 amino acids.

The CDR3 protein is CASSLIGSGRNEQFF. The sequenced CDR3 bases are TGTGCCAGCAGCTTAATTGGGAGCGGGAGAAATGAG. The V call is TRBV7-3, the J call TRBJ2-1; TRBD2 matches 8 bases. The read falls 3 residues short of the CDR3 end, and the missing part is taken from the germline J gene. The length of the CDR3 is 15 residues. V lost 1 base and J lost 7; bases outside the gene matches: 6. Germline CDR1 is SGHTA and CDR2 is FQGTGA.

Partial CDR3 DNA: TGTGCCAGCAGCTTCCGGACAGGAGTGAACACTGAA. It encodes CASSFRTGVNTE. The full CDR3 protein is CASSFRTGVNTEAFF. The chain links TRBV7-9 to TRBJ1-1; 7 nucleotides line up with TRBD1. The read terminates 3 residues ahead of where the CDR3 ends, so the germline J gene completes it. V shed 3 bases and J 0 bases; nucleotides not matched to a gene: 4. This CDR3 comprises 15 residues. Germline V lookup: CDR1 SEHNR, CDR2 FQNEAQ (reference sequence).

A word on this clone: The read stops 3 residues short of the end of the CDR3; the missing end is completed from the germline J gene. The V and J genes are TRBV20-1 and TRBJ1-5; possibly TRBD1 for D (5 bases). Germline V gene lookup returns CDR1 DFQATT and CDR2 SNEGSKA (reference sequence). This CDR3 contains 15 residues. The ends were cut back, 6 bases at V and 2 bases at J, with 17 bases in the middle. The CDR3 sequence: CSASPGDFGNQPQHF. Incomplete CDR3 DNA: TGCAGTGCCAGTCCGGGGGATTTTGGCAATCAGCCC.

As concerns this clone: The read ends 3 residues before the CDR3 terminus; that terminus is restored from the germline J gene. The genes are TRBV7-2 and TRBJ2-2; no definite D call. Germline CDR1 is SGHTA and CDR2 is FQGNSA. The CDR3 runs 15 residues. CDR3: CASSLTLAPQDVLFF. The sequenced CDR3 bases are TGTGCCAGCAGCTTAACATTAGCTCCCCAAGACGTG.

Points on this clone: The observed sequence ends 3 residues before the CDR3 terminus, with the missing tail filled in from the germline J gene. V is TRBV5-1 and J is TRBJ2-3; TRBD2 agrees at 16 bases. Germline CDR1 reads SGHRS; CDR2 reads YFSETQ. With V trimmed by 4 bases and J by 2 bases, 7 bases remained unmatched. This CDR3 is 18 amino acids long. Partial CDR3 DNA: TGCGCCAGCAGCAAGGGACTAGCGGGGGGGGGCATCACAGATACG. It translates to CASSKGLAGGGITDT. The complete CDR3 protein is CASSKGLAGGGITDTQYF.

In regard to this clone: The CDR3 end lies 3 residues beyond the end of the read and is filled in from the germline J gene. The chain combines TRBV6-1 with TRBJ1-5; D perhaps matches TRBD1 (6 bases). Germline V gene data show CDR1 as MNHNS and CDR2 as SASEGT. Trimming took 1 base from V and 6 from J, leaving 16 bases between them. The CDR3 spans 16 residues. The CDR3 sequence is CASSEVVRGGSQPQHF. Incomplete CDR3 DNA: TGTGCCAGCAGTGAAGTCGTCAGGGGCGGTAGTCAGCCC.

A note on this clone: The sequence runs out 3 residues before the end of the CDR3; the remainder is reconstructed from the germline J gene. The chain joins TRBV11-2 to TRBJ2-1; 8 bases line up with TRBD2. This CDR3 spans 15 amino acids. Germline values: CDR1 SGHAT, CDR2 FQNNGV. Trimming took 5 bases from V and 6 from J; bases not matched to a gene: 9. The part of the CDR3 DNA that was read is TGTGCCAGCAGCGCGGGACTAGGGAGAGGCAATGAG. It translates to CASSAGLGRGNE. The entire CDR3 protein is CASSAGLGRGNEQFF.

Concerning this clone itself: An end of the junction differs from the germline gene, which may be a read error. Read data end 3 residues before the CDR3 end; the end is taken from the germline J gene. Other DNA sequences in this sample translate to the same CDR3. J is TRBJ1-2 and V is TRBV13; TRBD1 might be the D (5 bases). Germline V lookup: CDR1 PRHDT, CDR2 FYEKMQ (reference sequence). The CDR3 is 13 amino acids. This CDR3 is CASSFDRGYGYTF. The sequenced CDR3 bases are TGTGCCAGCAGCTTTGACAGAGGATATGGA. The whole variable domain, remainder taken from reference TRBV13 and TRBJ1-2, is AAGVIQSPRHLIKEKRETATLKCYPIPRHDTVYWYQQGPGQDPQFLISFYEKMQSDKGSIPDRFSAQQFSDYHSELNMSSLELGDSALYFCASSFDRGYGYTFGSGTRLTVV.

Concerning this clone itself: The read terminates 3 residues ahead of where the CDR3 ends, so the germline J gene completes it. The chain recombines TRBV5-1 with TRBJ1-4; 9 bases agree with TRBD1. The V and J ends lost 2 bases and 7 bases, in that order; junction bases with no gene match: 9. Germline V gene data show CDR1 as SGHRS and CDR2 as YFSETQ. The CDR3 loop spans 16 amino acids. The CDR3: CASSLNTGGRGEKLFF. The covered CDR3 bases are TGCGCCAGCAGCTTAAACACAGGGGGCCGGGGTGAAAAA.

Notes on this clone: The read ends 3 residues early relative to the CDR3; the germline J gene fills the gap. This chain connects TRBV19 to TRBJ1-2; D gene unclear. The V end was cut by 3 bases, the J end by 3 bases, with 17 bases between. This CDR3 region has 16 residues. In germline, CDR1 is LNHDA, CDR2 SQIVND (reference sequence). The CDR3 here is CASSMFRFADYYGYTF. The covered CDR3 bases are TGTGCCAGTAGTATGTTTCGTTTTGCGGACTACTATGGC. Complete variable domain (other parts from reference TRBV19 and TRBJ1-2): DGGITQSPKYLFRKEGQNVTLSCEQNLNHDAMYWYRQDPGQGLRLIYYSQIVNDFQKGDIAEGYSVSREKKESFPLTVTSAQKNPTAFYLCASSMFRFADYYGYTFGSGTRLTVV.